The 23 T cell receptor beta chains reported below all come from one sample, sequenced in a study of CD8 T cells in ankylosing spondylitis. TCRdb re-called the 5' RACE reads through MiXCR, storing one row per CDR3 protein. In the table there are roughly 230,000 distinct CDR3 sequences, about 10% of which are singletons. Sequencing input: blood, either unsorted or a sorted T cell fraction (not recorded which). These receptors were taken from a male donor with ankylosing spondylitis or in good health (not recorded which).

This clonotype was seen repeatedly, ten times or more. This chain links TRBV20-1 with TRBJ1-4, with D hard to call. The CDR3 runs to 11 residues. Trimming stripped 4 bases from V and 8 bases from J, with 8 bases between. Looked up from germline, CDR1 is DFQATT and CDR2 is SNEGSKA (reference sequence). The CDR3 DNA reads as TGCAGTGCTAACATCGAGGAAAAACTGTTTTTT. Protein: CSANIEEKLFF.

This clonotype was recorded at least ten times. V and J are TRBV29-1 and TRBJ2-5; D is uncertain. Trimming took off 3 bases at V and 4 bases at J, with 6 bases between the two ends. CDR3 length: 11 amino acids. CDR1 is SQVTM, CDR2 ANQGSEA, per germline. The CDR3 DNA reads TGCAGCGTTGATGAGGTAGAGACCCAGTACTTC. As protein: CSVDEVETQYF. The variable domain in full, with the rest retrieved from reference TRBV29-1 and TRBJ2-5, is SAVISQKPSRDICQRGTSLTIQCQVDSQVTMMFWYRQQPGQSLTLIATANQGSEATYESGFVIDKFPISRPNLTFSTLTVSNMSPEDSSIYLCSVDEVETQYFGPGTRLLVL.

The sample holds many counts of this clonotype. V and J are TRBV20-1 and TRBJ2-1, with no clear D. The V gene's germline CDR1 is DFQATT and CDR2 SNEGSKA (reference sequence). This CDR3 spans 11 amino acids. V was trimmed by 6 bases and J by 2 bases, leaving 5 bases between them. DNA for the CDR3: TGCAGTGCCCGCCCCTACAATGAGCAGTTCTTC. Its protein product is CSARPYNEQFF.

This clonotype was detected once. The rearrangement links TRBV3-1 to TRBJ2-5, with D tentatively TRBD1 (5 bases). The V gene's germline CDR1 is LGHDT and CDR2 YNNKEL (reference sequence). This CDR3 has 14 amino acids. V was trimmed by 4 bases and J by 5 bases, leaving 14 bases between them. In nucleotides, the CDR3 is TGTGCCAGCAGCCGGGCCGACCCAGGGGAGACCCAGTACTTC. As protein: CASSRADPGETQYF.

This clonotype is a singleton in its sample. It may be a read error: a sequence one base away is much more abundant. The chain carries TRBV10-3 and TRBJ2-1, with D uncertain. Germline-derived CDR1 and CDR2 are ENHRY and SYGVKD. CDR3 length: 14 residues. The CDR3 sequence is CAISPLTEYNERFF. CDR3 DNA sequence: TGTGCCATCAGTCCCTTGACCGAGTACAATGAGCGGTTCTTC.

This clonotype came up many times. This chain joins TRBV3-1 and TRBJ2-5; TRBD1 is a possible D gene (6 bases). The CDR3 length is 13 residues. Germline V CDR1 and CDR2: LGHDT, YNNKEL (reference sequence). The V end was cut by 4 bases, the J end by 3 bases, with 9 bases between. CDR3 residues: CASSRAGEETQYF. The CDR3 nucleotides are TGTGCCAGCAGCCGGGCAGGGGAAGAGACCCAGTACTTC.

The table lists this clonotype with many counts. The chain has TRBV4-2 and TRBJ1-2; 8 bases are a match to TRBD1. With V trimmed by 3 bases and J by 4 bases, 10 bases remained unmatched. The CDR3 consists of 16 residues. The germline gives CDR1 LGHNA, CDR2 YNFKEQ. This CDR3 is CASSQAPGQGTYGYTF. The CDR3 DNA sequence: TGTGCCAGCAGCCAGGCACCTGGACAGGGAACCTATGGCTACACCTTC.

This clonotype turned up a few times. The chain uses TRBV2 and TRBJ2-1, with 9 bases fitting TRBD2. J gave up 7 bases and V 5 bases, and 12 bases lay outside the gene matches. The CDR3 contains 16 residues. Germline loops: CDR1 SNHLY, CDR2 FYNNEI. CDR3 sequence (DNA): TGTGCCAGCAGTCGCTCGGGACTAGCAGGGGGGAATGAGCAGTTCTTC. Translated: CASSRSGLAGGNEQFF.

This clonotype was seen many times. This sequence joins TRBV7-2 and TRBJ1-1; tentative D call: TRBD1 (6 bases). V dropped 5 bases and J dropped 10 bases, with 17 bases sitting between them. This CDR3 contains 13 residues. The germline V gene encodes CDR1 SGHTA and CDR2 FQGNSA. The CDR3, as DNA: TGTGCCAGCAGCATTGACCGAACCAGGGGAGCTTTCTTT. Its translation: CASSIDRTRGAFF.

The sample holds many counts of this clonotype. The chain combines TRBV20-1 with TRBJ2-3; 8 bases map to TRBD2. The germline V gene has CDR1 DFQATT and CDR2 SNEGSKA (reference sequence). V lost 4 bases and J lost 2; bases outside the gene matches: 14. The CDR3 consists of 17 residues. Written as DNA, the CDR3 is TGCAGTGCTACCCACCCGCTCGGGCGGGGGGACACAGATACGCAGTATTTT. It translates to CSATHPLGRGDTDTQYF.

The V call is TRBV7-2, the J call TRBJ2-7; the match to TRBD2 covers 8 bases. The CDR3 is 14 residues long. Unmatched junction bases numbered 7, after V lost 2 bases and J lost 7 bases. Germline values: CDR1 SGHTA, CDR2 FQGNSA. In nucleotides, the CDR3 is TGTGCCAGCAGCTTATCTCGGGGGGGCCAGGAGCAGTACTTC. Translated: CASSLSRGGQEQYF.

The table lists this clonotype with many counts. In DNA form, the CDR3 reads TGTGCCAGCAGTTGGTACCGGACCCACGGTGATACGCAGTATTTT. It encodes CASSWYRTHGDTQYF. The V and J genes are TRBV12-3 or TRBV12-4 and TRBJ2-3, with D hard to call. The germline V and J ends were trimmed by 4 bases and 6 bases, with 17 bases remaining between them. This CDR3 is 15 amino acids long.

The sample holds many counts of this clonotype. The rearrangement links TRBV7-2 to TRBJ2-5; unclear D gene. The ends were cut back, 0 bases at V and 4 bases at J, with 15 bases in the middle. The length of the CDR3 is 16 residues. Germline CDR1 is SGHTA and CDR2 is FQGNSA. The CDR3 DNA reads as TGTGCCAGCAGCTTAGCCGGCCCTCTTTCCCTAGAGACCCAGTACTTC. Translated: CASSLAGPLSLETQYF.

This clonotype appeared many times. The J gene is TRBJ2-3, the V gene TRBV7-9; D unclear. This CDR3 spans 13 amino acids. Germline-derived CDR1 and CDR2 are SEHNR and FQNEAQ (reference sequence). The ends were cut back, 5 bases at V and 2 bases at J, with 8 bases in the middle. The CDR3 loop reads CASSAPNTDTQYF. The CDR3 coding sequence is TGTGCCAGCAGCGCCCCAAACACAGATACGCAGTATTTT.

This rearrangement joins TRBV10-3 to TRBJ2-7; TRBD1 matches at 9 bases. Looked up from germline, CDR1 is ENHRY and CDR2 is SYGVKD. The CDR3 covers 13 residues. J was trimmed by 5 bases and V by 10 bases; bases with no gene match: 9. In nucleotides, the CDR3 is TGTGCCACCCAAGCCGGGACAGGGAACGAGCAGTACTTC. Translation gives CATQAGTGNEQYF.

The chain combines TRBV20-1 with TRBJ1-1, with D possibly being TRBD1 (5 bases). V was clipped by 4 bases and J by 1 base, with 10 bases between them. Germline CDR1 and CDR2: DFQATT and SNEGSKA (reference sequence). The CDR3 consists of 13 residues. As DNA, the CDR3 is TGCAGTGCTATGGGACCGTGGAACACTGAAGCTTTCTTT. The encoded protein is CSAMGPWNTEAFF.

This clonotype has ten or more counts. Here the CDR3 reads CASSQEGHYVSTYEQYF. The CDR3 DNA reads TGTGCCAGCAGCCAAGAGGGTCATTACGTTTCCACCTACGAGCAGTACTTC. The chain carries TRBV3-1 and TRBJ2-7; D not certain. V shed 0 bases and J shed 2 bases, with 17 bases lying between them. The CDR3 covers 17 residues. Per the germline V gene, CDR1 is LGHDT and CDR2 is YNNKEL (reference sequence).

This clonotype was counted at least ten times. This sequence joins TRBV20-1 and TRBJ2-7; 10 bases agree with TRBD1. Looked up from germline, CDR1 is DFQATT and CDR2 is SNEGSKA (reference sequence). The CDR3 totals 13 residues. The CDR3 loop reads CRALGTGVNEQYF. Written as DNA, the CDR3 is TGCAGAGCCCTCGGGACAGGGGTGAACGAGCAGTACTTC.

This clonotype was recorded at least ten times. V usage is TRBV12-3 or TRBV12-4 and J usage is TRBJ1-4, with 7 bases matching TRBD1. The CDR3 has 15 amino acids. V shed 5 bases and J 4 bases; nucleotides not matched to a gene: 7. Here the CDR3 DNA reads TGTGCCAGCAGTCCTAAGGGGGCTGGTAATGAAAAACTGTTTTTT. Amino acids: CASSPKGAGNEKLFF.

The chain recombines TRBV5-4 with TRBJ2-1, with 9 bases aligning to TRBD1. Germline V gene sequence: CDR1 SGHNT, CDR2 YYREEE (reference sequence). V trimming: 4 bases; J trimming: 9 bases; junction bases outside the gene matches: 11. CDR3 length: 15 residues. The CDR3 sequence: CASSHRDRERGEQFF. As DNA, the CDR3 is TGTGCCAGCAGCCATCGGGACAGGGAGCGTGGTGAGCAGTTCTTC.

This clonotype was recorded at least ten times. The chain uses TRBV20-1 and TRBJ2-7; a weak D match, TRBD2 (5 bases). The CDR3 totals 13 residues. Germline V gene sequence: CDR1 DFQATT, CDR2 SNEGSKA (reference sequence). Trimming pared 5 bases from V and 4 bases from J, leaving 15 bases between. The CDR3 sequence is CSASYRPGYEQYF. In nucleotides, the CDR3 is TGCAGTGCTTCATATAGGCCGGGGTACGAGCAGTACTTC.

This clonotype was counted ten times or more. The chain carries TRBV6-1 and TRBJ1-2; D call uncertain. This CDR3 is built from 13 residues. Trimming left V 4 bases short and J 8 bases short, with 14 bases between. Looked up from germline, CDR1 is MNHNS and CDR2 is SASEGT. CDR3 coding DNA: TGTGCCAGCAGTGGTTCCGTTTCTGGAGGCTACACCTTC. It is translated as CASSGSVSGGYTF.

This clonotype appeared many times. The chain employs TRBV4-1 and TRBJ1-5, with 9 bases aligning to TRBD1. CDR1 is MGHRA and CDR2 is YSYEKL in the germline V gene. The junction had 1 base not matched to a gene; V was cut back by 0 bases and J by 4 bases. The CDR3 is 15 amino acids. The CDR3 bases are TGCGCCAGCAGCCAAGAGGGGACAGGGAATCAGCCCCAGCATTTT. The encoded protein is CASSQEGTGNQPQHF.